What follows are 2 T cell receptor beta chains derived from one specimen sequenced in a study of shared clonotypes between healthy human individuals (dated by TCRdb to 2020 to 2021). The library came from the immunoSEQ multiplex PCR assay. The source is immuneACCESS, and TCRdb retained only in-frame sequences with V and J called. Part of the clones is not carried over; for the studies checked, unresolved V genes explain less than half of this, and the remainder is unexplained. The sample records more than 400,000 clones, around 80% of which are singletons. The ten largest clones capture around 12% of the sample. Sequenced sample: PBMCs. Receptor source: a woman aged 40 to 50 in good health. Some clones in this sample may be carry-over from other donors' samples.

The chain combines TRBV7-2 with TRBJ1-3; D unclear. V lost 5 bases to trimming and J lost 0 bases, with 8 bases between them. Germline V lookup: CDR1 SGHTA, CDR2 FQGNSA. This CDR3 has 14 residues. CDR3: CASSPQISGNTIYF. The CDR3 nucleotides read TGTGCCAGCAGCCCTCAGATCTCTGGAAACACCATATATTTT.

The chain joins TRBV9 to TRBJ2-5; TRBD1 or TRBD2 may be the D gene (6 bases each). The CDR3 is 16 amino acids. CDR1 is SGDLS and CDR2 is YYNGEE in the germline V gene. Trimming took 4 bases from V and 0 from J, leaving 16 bases between them. The CDR3 loop is CASSLGRQGNQETQYF. The CDR3 nucleotides are TGTGCCAGCAGCCTGGGGAGGCAGGGGAACCAAGAGACCCAGTACTTC.